The T cell receptor (beta chain) under discussion was sequenced for a study (dated by TCRdb to about 2016). Library prep was done by RT-PCR. TCRdb lists the instrument as Illumina MiSeq. The raw public reads went through TCRdb reprocessing: fastp at Q25, MiXCR clone calling, in-frame beta chains kept. Rows matching on CDR3 protein sequence are summarized as one entry with the most common DNA and genes. The sample includes about 680,000 distinct CDR3 sequences, with approximately 15% observed a single time. The top ten clones comprise roughly 3.6% of the sample. As to this clonotype: The clone's antigen remains unknown. Base qualities are missing; no much larger clone stands one base away.

The clonotype was recovered from a female donor in good health, serving as a healthy control. The material sequenced was memory CD4+ T cells from blood.

The sequenced DNA is TGCGCCAGCAGCCAAAGGCCCAGGGGAACGGGGACAGATACGCAGTATTTT. Translated, it gives CASSQRPRGTGTDTQYF. The chain links TRBV4-3 with TRBJ2-3, with a tentative D gene TRBD1 over 6 matching bases. The CDR3 has 17 amino acids, counting the end cysteine and phenylalanine. Of the read, only the CDR3 DNA is kept; its 51 bases are in frame from base 1. V is clipped by 2 bases and J by 3 bases, and the sequence between their germline boundaries is 18 bases long. The germline V gene sets CDR1 to LGHNA and CDR2 to YSLEER.